Below, 2 T cell receptor beta chains from the same sample are listed, as sequenced in a study of PD-1 blockade in classical Hodgkin lymphoma. Some clones are missing from TCRdb's copy, which holds only in-frame ones; the method was immunoSEQ multiplex PCR. The profile shows under 80,000 clones, nearly 90% of them singletons. Indicated time point: cycle 4 day 1 (C4D1), after 6 weeks of nivolumab. Every single patient, without exception, relapsed after autologous stem cell transplantation, and brentuximab vedotin exposure varied. This specimen consisted of peripheral blood mononuclear cells (PBMCs), obtained before the fourth cycle of nivolumab. The receptors stem from a human donor with classical Hodgkin lymphoma.

A few counts support this clone. This chain's CDR3 is CAWGDRGATEAFF. The CDR3, as DNA: TGTGCCTGGGGAGACAGGGGAGCCACTGAAGCTTTCTTT. This chain links TRBV30 with TRBJ1-1; TRBD1 matches at 8 bases. Germline V gene data show CDR1 as GTSNPN and CDR2 as SVGIG (reference sequence). The trim removed 5 bases at V and 4 bases at J, leaving 6 bases unmatched. The CDR3 consists of 13 residues. The whole variable domain, filled in from reference TRBV30 and TRBJ1-1, reads SQTIHQWPATLVQPVGSPLSLECTVEGTSNPNLYWYRQAAGRGLQLLFYSVGIGQISSEVPQNLSASRPQDRQFILSSKKLLLSDSGFYLCAWGDRGATEAFFGQGTRLTVV.

The chain joins TRBV19 to TRBJ2-3; D remains unclear. The CDR3 length is 12 residues. In germline, CDR1 is LNHDA, CDR2 SQIVND (reference sequence). The V gene lost 0 bases and the J gene lost 7 bases, with 5 bases spanning the gap. CDR3 sequence: CASSIEGNTQYF. The CDR3, as DNA: TGTGCCAGTAGTATAGAGGGGAATACGCAGTATTTT.